The next 2 T cell receptor beta chains were all read from a single sample in a study of blood T cell repertoires in COVID-19 (dated by TCRdb to the early 2020s). Library preparation was by the immunoSEQ multiplex PCR assay. The source is immuneACCESS, and TCRdb retained only in-frame sequences with V and J called. Part of the clones is not carried over; for the studies checked, unresolved V genes explain less than half of this, and the remainder is unexplained. The sample has approximately 68,000 clones on record, around 85% of them singletons. The ten largest clonotypes hold about 10% of the sample. Sequencing input: peripheral blood. Receptors originate from a woman aged 50 to 65 with acute or convalescent COVID-19.

This chain connects TRBV21-1 to TRBJ1-3; the tabulated D call, TRBD1, remains unverified against the DNA. TRBV21-1 is reported as a pseudogene. This CDR3 region has 22 residues. Written as DNA, the CDR3 is TGTGCCAGCAGCAAAACCCTGGGGCAGTTAACCTCAGAGACCTACTCTGGAAACACCATATATTTT. It specifies CASSKTLGQLTSETYSGNTIYF.

This sequence joins TRBV5-4 and TRBJ1-4; no reliable D call. Looked up from germline, CDR1 is SGHNT and CDR2 is YYREEE (reference sequence). This CDR3 contains 15 residues. The V gene lost 0 bases and the J gene lost 3 bases, with 9 bases spanning the gap. DNA for the CDR3: TGTGCCAGCAGCTTGGGGTTCCAGGCTAATGAAAAACTGTTTTTT. It specifies CASSLGFQANEKLFF.